The 29 T cell receptor beta chains presented below share a single source sample, sequenced in a study of blood T cell repertoires in COVID-19. Repertoires were generated with immunoSEQ multiplex PCR, while TCRdb's copy carries only in-frame clones and drops some. The table includes around 210,000 clones, roughly 90% detected once. What was sequenced was PBMCs or T cells enriched from blood (not recorded which). These receptors were taken from a woman younger than 35 who had recovered from COVID-19.

V usage is TRBV5-5 and J usage is TRBJ1-1; D might be TRBD1 (5 bases). Germline CDR1 and CDR2: SGHKS and YYEKEE (reference sequence). CDR3 length: 15 amino acids. Trimming pared 1 base from V and 2 bases from J, leaving 12 bases between. CDR3 DNA sequence: TGTGCCAGCAGCTTGAGTTACAGGCCAAACACTGAAGCTTTCTTT. Protein: CASSLSYRPNTEAFF. Full variable domain (rest looked up from reference TRBV5-5 and TRBJ1-1): DAGVTQSPTHLIKTRGQQVTLRCSPISGHKSVSWYQQVLGQGPQFIFQYYEKEERGRGNFPDRFSARQFPNYSSELNVNALLLGDSALYLCASSLSYRPNTEAFFGQGTRLTVV.

The rearrangement joins TRBV5-1 to TRBJ1-5; TRBD1 is a possible D gene (5 bases). CDR1 and CDR2 (germline): SGHRS, YFSETQ. This CDR3 comprises 15 residues. Trimming pared 0 bases from V and 3 bases from J, leaving 10 bases between. CDR3 sequence reads: CASSLEGAPNQPQHF. The DNA for the CDR3 is TGCGCCAGCAGCTTGGAAGGGGCCCCCAATCAGCCCCAGCATTTT. The full variable domain, with the rest looked up from reference TRBV5-1 and TRBJ1-5, is KAGVTQTPRYLIKTRGQQVTLSCSPISGHRSVSWYQQTPGQGLQFLFEYFSETQRNKGNFPGRFSGRQFSNSRSEMNVSTLELGDSALYLCASSLEGAPNQPQHFGDGTRLSIL.

The chain is built from TRBV6-5 and TRBJ2-1; D ambiguous. Between the trimmed V and J ends, which lost 6 bases and 7 bases, there was a span of 13 bases. Germline V CDR1 and CDR2: MNHEY, SVGAGI. The CDR3 loop spans 13 amino acids. CDR3 residues: CASRRGVWNEQFF. The CDR3 DNA reads TGTGCCAGCAGACGCGGTGTCTGGAATGAGCAGTTCTTC.

The chain couples TRBV7-8 to TRBJ2-1, with D unresolved. The CDR3 runs to 15 residues. Germline CDR1 reads SGHVS; CDR2 reads FQNEAQ. The V gene lost 5 bases and the J gene lost 3 bases, with 14 bases spanning the gap. The DNA for the CDR3 is TGTGCCAGCAGCCAGAGCGCCACCGTCTACAATGAGCAGTTCTTC. It encodes CASSQSATVYNEQFF. The full variable domain, in which reference TRBV7-8 and TRBJ2-1 provide the parts outside the CDR3, is GAGVSQSPRYKVAKRGQDVALRCDPISGHVSLFWYQQALGQGPEFLTYFQNEAQLDKSGLPSDRFFAERPEGSVSTLKIQRTQQEDSAVYLCASSQSATVYNEQFFGPGTRLTVL.

The rearrangement joins TRBV5-1 to TRBJ2-7; weak D call: TRBD1 (5 bases). The germline gives CDR1 SGHRS, CDR2 YFSETQ. The CDR3 contains 14 residues. V shed 0 bases and J shed 6 bases, with 13 bases lying between them. This CDR3 reads CASSLEGMVIEQYF. CDR3 sequence (DNA): TGCGCCAGCAGCTTGGAGGGGATGGTGATCGAGCAGTACTTC.

The chain is built from TRBV6-5 and TRBJ2-6, with D unresolved. This CDR3 has 14 residues. V lost 6 bases to trimming and J lost 6 bases, with 12 bases between them. Looked up from germline, CDR1 is MNHEY and CDR2 is SVGAGI. The DNA of the CDR3 is TGTGCCAGCAGCCGGTCCCAAGAGGCCAACGTCCTGACTTTC. The encoded protein is CASSRSQEANVLTF.

This sequence joins TRBV4-1 and TRBJ1-4; 8 bases are shared with TRBD1. Germline CDR1 reads MGHRA; CDR2 reads YSYEKL. The CDR3 runs to 18 residues. Trimming cost V 5 bases and J 1 base; bases outside gene matches: 12. This CDR3 is CASSIVRIGTGTNEKLFF. CDR3 bases: TGCGCCAGCAGCATTGTCAGGATTGGGACAGGAACTAATGAAAAACTGTTTTTT.

This chain connects TRBV5-1 to TRBJ1-6; unclear D gene. The CDR3 spans 15 residues. From germline, CDR1 is SGHRS and CDR2 YFSETQ. V lost 5 bases to trimming and J lost 6 bases, with 15 bases between them. Here the CDR3 DNA reads TGCGCCAGCAGAAGAGGGATGTTCCCTAATTCACCCCTCCACTTT. Its protein is CASRRGMFPNSPLHF.

J is TRBJ2-7 and V is TRBV19; 7 nucleotides line up with TRBD2. J lost 3 bases, V lost 5 bases, and 4 bases had no gene match. In germline, CDR1 is LNHDA, CDR2 SQIVND (reference sequence). The CDR3 extends over 13 amino acids. CDR3 in DNA: TGTGCCAGTAGTCCCGGGGGGTTCTACGAGCAGTACTTC. Translating it yields CASSPGGFYEQYF. Filled out from reference TRBV19 and TRBJ2-7, the complete variable domain reads DGGITQSPKYLFRKEGQNVTLSCEQNLNHDAMYWYRQDPGQGLRLIYYSQIVNDFQKGDIAEGYSVSREKKESFPLTVTSAQKNPTAFYLCASSPGGFYEQYFGPGTRLTVT.

Here the CDR3 reads CASSEVQGAPYNEQFF. Here the CDR3 DNA reads TGTGCCAGCAGTGAAGTTCAGGGGGCCCCCTACAATGAGCAGTTCTTC. This rearrangement joins TRBV2 to TRBJ2-1, with 8 bases aligning to TRBD1. Germline CDR1 and CDR2: SNHLY and FYNNEI. J gave up 2 bases and V 1 base, and 4 bases lay outside the gene matches. This CDR3 has 16 amino acids.

The V call is TRBV2, the J call TRBJ2-7; 9 bases are shared with TRBD1. The CDR3 extends over 13 amino acids. CDR1 and CDR2 from the germline V gene are SNHLY and FYNNEI. V lost 6 bases to trimming and J lost 4 bases; unmatched junction nucleotides: 4. As DNA, the CDR3 is TGTGCCAGCAGGCTTGACAGGGGGTACGAGCAGTACTTC. It is translated as CASRLDRGYEQYF.

The V call is TRBV2, the J call TRBJ1-5, with 8 bases lining up with TRBD1. The V gene's germline CDR1 is SNHLY and CDR2 FYNNEI. The CDR3 sequence is 15 residues long. V shed 4 bases, J shed 7 bases, and the junction held 9 bases outside the gene matches. CDR3 sequence reads: CASSVWTGNDQPQHF. Written as DNA, the CDR3 is TGTGCCAGCAGTGTGTGGACAGGGAATGACCAGCCCCAGCATTTT.

J is TRBJ1-1 and V is TRBV11-3, with D tentatively TRBD1 (6 bases). Germline CDR1 and CDR2: SGHNT and YENEEA. Trimming took 5 bases from V and 6 from J, leaving 13 bases between them. This CDR3 comprises 13 residues. The CDR3 nucleotides read TGTGCCAGCAGCACCACAGGGTTGGCTGAAGCTTTCTTT. It codes for CASSTTGLAEAFF. Supplemented by reference TRBV11-3 and TRBJ1-1, the full variable domain reads EAGVVQSPRYKIIEKKQPVAFWCNPISGHNTLYWYLQNLGQGPELLIRYENEEAVDDSQLPKDRFSAERLKGVDSTLKIQPAELGDSAVYLCASSTTGLAEAFFGQGTRLTVV.

The sample holds one count of this clone. The chain recombines TRBV9 with TRBJ2-1; 10 bases map to TRBD2. With V trimmed by 4 bases and J by 7 bases, 11 bases remained unmatched. This CDR3 spans 16 amino acids. The V gene's germline CDR1 is SGDLS and CDR2 YYNGEE. CDR3 amino acids: CASSQRVAGGRNEQFF. In DNA, the CDR3 is TGTGCCAGCAGCCAAAGGGTAGCGGGGGGTAGGAATGAGCAGTTCTTC.

This chain uses TRBV7-2 with TRBJ1-6; D remains unclear. V gave up 10 bases and J gave up 13 bases, with 17 bases separating them. Per germline, CDR1 SGHTA and CDR2 FQGNSA. This CDR3 comprises 12 residues. The CDR3 coding sequence is TGTGCCACCATGGGCCCCCTTGGGCCCCTCCACTTT. This encodes CATMGPLGPLHF.

The rearrangement links TRBV19 to TRBJ1-1; possible D gene TRBD1, 6 bases. Trimming pared 3 bases from V and 1 base from J, leaving 15 bases between. The CDR3 loop spans 16 amino acids. Germline assignment: CDR1 LNHDA and CDR2 SQIVND (reference sequence). The CDR3: CASSILFDRRNTEAFF. In DNA form, the CDR3 reads TGTGCCAGTAGTATCCTCTTCGACAGGAGGAACACTGAAGCTTTCTTT. Supplemented by reference TRBV19 and TRBJ1-1, the full variable domain reads DGGITQSPKYLFRKEGQNVTLSCEQNLNHDAMYWYRQDPGQGLRLIYYSQIVNDFQKGDIAEGYSVSREKKESFPLTVTSAQKNPTAFYLCASSILFDRRNTEAFFGQGTRLTVV.

The CDR3 coding sequence is TGTGCCAGCAGCCCGCGCCGGGGACAGTTGGGTATATCCTACAATGAGCAGTTCTTC. Amino acid sequence: CASSPRRGQLGISYNEQFF. This sequence joins TRBV11-2 and TRBJ2-1, with 7 nucleotides matching TRBD1. V gave up 5 bases and J gave up 1 base; unmatched junction bases: 17. Per the germline V gene, CDR1 is SGHAT and CDR2 is FQNNGV. The CDR3 runs to 19 residues.

The V call is TRBV6-2 or TRBV6-3, the J call TRBJ1-2, with 7 bases matching TRBD1. Looked up from germline, CDR1 is MNHEY and CDR2 is SVGEGT. The J segment lost 7 bases and the V segment lost 1 base, leaving 6 bases of the junction unmatched. The CDR3 spans 14 residues. The CDR3 bases are TGTGCCAGCAGTTACTTGACAGGGAAGACTGGCTACACCTTC. It translates to CASSYLTGKTGYTF.

This rearrangement joins TRBV7-9 to TRBJ2-7; D gene unclear. Between the trimmed V and J ends, which lost 2 bases and 2 bases, there was a span of 10 bases. The germline gives CDR1 SEHNR, CDR2 FQNEAQ (reference sequence). This CDR3 comprises 14 residues. The CDR3 DNA sequence: TGTGCCAGCAGCTTACGTCTTTATCCCTACGAGCAGTACTTC. Its translation is CASSLRLYPYEQYF.

The chain employs TRBV4-2 and TRBJ1-6; TRBD1 agrees at 7 bases. V trimming: 2 bases; J trimming: 9 bases; junction bases outside the gene matches: 10. From germline, CDR1 is LGHNA and CDR2 YNFKEQ. The length of the CDR3 is 16 residues. The CDR3 bases are TGTGCCAGCAGCCAATCCCCGACAGGGTACCTTTCACCCCTCCACTTT. This translates into CASSQSPTGYLSPLHF.

The V and J genes are TRBV28 and TRBJ1-1, with a possible D match to TRBD1 (5 bases). This CDR3 region has 15 residues. Trimming pared 6 bases from V and 3 bases from J, leaving 17 bases between. Per the germline V gene, CDR1 is MDHEN and CDR2 is SYDVKM. The CDR3 nucleotides read TGTGCCAGCAGCCCCTCCCTATCAGGGTACACTGAAGCTTTCTTT. Translated: CASSPSLSGYTEAFF.

The V call is TRBV2, the J call TRBJ1-6; TRBD1 matches at 8 bases. CDR3 length equals 13 residues. V dropped 11 bases and J dropped 8; count of bases not matched to a gene: 8. Germline V gene lookup returns CDR1 SNHLY and CDR2 FYNNEI. CDR3 sequence reads: CAATGGGDSPLHF. The CDR3 coding sequence is TGTGCCGCTACAGGGGGTGGGGATTCACCCCTCCACTTT.

The chain has TRBV9 and TRBJ2-3; 7 bases map to TRBD2. The CDR3 has 16 residues. CDR1 SGDLS and CDR2 YYNGEE come from the germline V gene. V was pared by 4 bases and J by 0 bases, with 8 bases of the junction left unmatched. CDR3 protein: CASSTRGGTSTDTQYF. In nucleotides, the CDR3 is TGTGCCAGCAGCACCCGGGGAGGGACTAGCACAGATACGCAGTATTTT.

The CDR3 here is CATSETRNTGELFF. CDR3 bases: TGTGCCACCAGTGAAACGCGGAACACCGGGGAGCTGTTTTTT. This chain joins TRBV24-1 and TRBJ2-2, with D hard to call. V lost 4 bases and J 1 base, leaving 6 bases between the germline ends. Germline V gene lookup returns CDR1 KGHDR and CDR2 SFDVKD. The CDR3 contains 14 residues.

This chain links TRBV28 with TRBJ1-4; 12 bases map to TRBD1. The V gene end was trimmed by 5 bases and the J gene end by 5 bases; junction bases not matched to a gene: 15. Germline loops: CDR1 MDHEN, CDR2 SYDVKM. The CDR3 contains 19 residues. The DNA for the CDR3 is TGTGCCAGCAGTCTAATCTCCGGGACAGGGGGCCCCACGAATGAAAAACTGTTTTTT. Translated: CASSLISGTGGPTNEKLFF.

CDR3 amino acids: CASINRVSNTIYF. CDR3 coding DNA: TGTGCCAGCATCAACAGGGTGTCGAACACCATATATTTT. This sequence joins TRBV21-1 and TRBJ1-3; the D segment call TRBD1 is taken from the table without a DNA check. TRBV21-1 is a pseudogene. This CDR3 has 13 residues.

This chain joins TRBV18 and TRBJ1-2, with a possible D match to TRBD1 (6 bases). Germline lookup yields CDR1 KGHSH and CDR2 LQKENI. The CDR3 extends over 15 amino acids. V lost 3 bases and J lost 4, with 15 bases in between. The CDR3, as DNA: TGTGCCAGCTCACCCGCGCCAGGGGCCCCCTATGGCTACACCTTC. It yields the protein CASSPAPGAPYGYTF. Combining the CDR3 with reference TRBV18 and TRBJ1-2 gives the whole variable domain NAGVMQNPRHLVRRRGQEARLRCSPMKGHSHVYWYRQLPEEGLKFMVYLQKENIIDESGMPKERFSAEFPKEGPSILRIQQVVRGDSAAYFCASSPAPGAPYGYTFGSGTRLTVV.

This clone was detected a few times. The rearrangement joins TRBV7-2 to TRBJ2-1; 7 bases are shared with TRBD2. Trimming removed 6 bases from V and 3 bases from J; junction bases left unmatched: 14. This CDR3 has 17 amino acids. Germline CDR1 and CDR2: SGHTA and FQGNSA. The CDR3 protein is CASSYSWASGNYNEQFF. CDR3 nucleotides: TGTGCCAGCAGTTACAGTTGGGCTAGCGGAAACTACAATGAGCAGTTCTTC.

The CDR3 coding sequence is TGCAGCGTTGAAGGGCTAGACAGGGGTGAAAAACTGTTTTTT. Amino acids: CSVEGLDRGEKLFF. The V and J genes are TRBV29-1 and TRBJ1-4; TRBD1 aligns across 8 bases. CDR3 length: 14 residues. The J segment lost 7 bases and the V segment lost 1 base, leaving 5 bases of the junction unmatched. Germline-derived CDR1 and CDR2 are SQVTM and ANQGSEA.